This TCR beta chain was documented in a study of OX40 agonist ivuxolimab in advanced cancers. The study in broad terms: Ivuxolimab was an agonistic, fully human IgG2 monoclonal antibody directed against OX40 (CD134), a costimulatory receptor. The paper reports the monotherapy dose-escalation portion (N of about 47 patients) of the phase I ivuxolimab trial. In the dose-escalation cohort, more than 75% of patients were male, and the mean age was approximately 60 years, with a range of about 23 to 80. Among the approximately 50 dose-escalation patients, approximately 20 had hepatocellular carcinoma, approximately 15 melanoma, 9 renal cell carcinoma and 9 head and neck cancer. Intravenous ivuxolimab was administered to patients every 2 weeks at six dose levels: 0.01, 0.1, 0.3, 1.5, 3 and 10 mg/kg. The point of sequencing TCRbeta in the periphery was to test whether ivuxolimab changed TCR sequence diversity and drove clonal T-cell expansion. Partial responses were achieved by three dose-escalation patients, of whom one had hepatocellular carcinoma and two had cutaneous melanoma. Prior anti-PD-1, anti-PD-L1 or anti-CTLA-4 therapy was permitted, and checkpoint inhibitors had been received by 30% to 40% of dose-escalation patients. Points the paper makes about the study in general: Partial responders in the 0.1-3.0 mg/kg groups had among the lowest normalized peripheral clonal expansion, especially among CD8+ T cells. At doses of 0.1 to 3.0 mg/kg, clonal expansion of both CD4+ and CD8+ blood T cells was observed from baseline to week 6. Low levels of normalized T-cell clonal expansion were also shown by some nonresponding patients. On average, CD8+ T cells showed more expanded clones than CD4+ T cells after ivuxolimab. The antigen specificity of the peripheral T cells that underwent clonal expansion was not determined.

Patients with autoimmune disease history or receiving systemic immunosuppression were excluded from the trial. Peripheral blood for TCR sequencing was drawn from every dose cohort at baseline, at cycle 4 day 1 and at cycle 7 day 1. The samples were drawn from a first-in-human, open-label, multicenter phase I dose-escalation trial of ivuxolimab. Adults with locally advanced or metastatic melanoma, renal cell, hepatocellular, or head and neck squamous cell carcinoma were enrolled in the trial. Before TCR sequencing, CD4+ T cells and CD8+ T cells were sorted from peripheral blood as separate populations. This clone was counted once. There is no known antigen for this receptor. No per-base quality is available; no much larger clone lies one base away. Genomic DNA was isolated from the sorted cells so that the TCRbeta CDR3 region could be sequenced. The immunoSEQ Assay was used to sequence the TCRbeta CDR3 regions. TCRdb obtained this table from immuneACCESS and retained in-frame rearrangements with V and J assigned. These tables miss some clones; where compared with another copy, unresolved V genes account for less than half of the shortfall, and the remainder is unexplained. The sample table holds roughly 90,000 clones, of which approximately 90% were seen once. The leading ten clones occupy 0.71% of the sample.

The germline V gene encodes CDR1 MNHEY and CDR2 SMNVEV (reference sequence). Relative to germline, V is 6 bases shorter and J is 10 bases shorter, with 16 bases between their ends. The CDR3 sequence holds 12 residues, the cysteine and phenylalanine included. Here the CDR3 DNA is all that survives: 36 bases in frame from base 1. The sequence was obtained from an adult with an advanced solid tumor such as melanoma, head and neck, liver or kidney cancer. The sample in question was CD4+ or CD8+ T cells sorted from blood, obtained in a trial of the OX40 agonist ivuxolimab. The chain is made from TRBV27 and TRBJ2-7, with a tentative D gene TRBD2 over 6 matching bases. The CDR3 loop reads CASSSGSYGQYF. The DNA sequence follows: TGTGCCAGCAGCTCCGGGAGTTACGGCCAGTACTTC.